These T cell receptor beta chains were read from a single sample in a study of shared clonotypes between healthy human individuals. The assay was immunoSEQ multiplex PCR, and TCRdb's table has in-frame clones only and misses some. The table shows millions of clones, with just over 90% occurring only once. The specimen was naive CD4+ T cells sorted from blood. The source of these receptors is a man aged 18 to 30 in good health. CDR3s include the opening cysteine and the closing phenylalanine or tryptophan. D genes are given only for firm matches.

TRBV11-2	TRBJ2-4	TRBD1	CASSSLGQGLIQYF	TGTGCCAGCAGCTCTTTGGGACAGGGCTTGATTCAGTACTTC
TRBV11-3	TRBJ2-3	NA	CASSSGPGDRLNTDTQYF	TGTGCCAGCAGCTCAGGTCCGGGGGACCGGCTCAACACAGATACGCAGTATTTT
TRBV6-5	TRBJ2-7	TRBD2	CASSYSSRGGQYF	TGTGCCAGCAGTTACTCGAGTCGGGGGGGACAGTACTTC
TRBV9	TRBJ1-6	NA	CASSVGSNSPLHF	TGTGCCAGCAGCGTAGGGTCAAATTCACCCCTCCACTTT
TRBV6-6	TRBJ2-7	NA	CASSRNYEQYF	TGTGCCAGCAGCCGAAATTACGAGCAGTACTTC
TRBV6-6	TRBJ1-2	NA	CASSYPRTDKSYGYTF	TGTGCCAGCAGTTACCCAAGGACAGATAAAAGCTATGGCTACACCTTC
TRBV18	TRBJ1-1	NA	CASSQLGAEAFF	TGTGCCAGCTCACAGCTCGGGGCCGAAGCTTTCTTT
TRBV9	TRBJ2-6	TRBD2	CASSPSGRGDSGANVLTF	TGTGCCAGCAGCCCTTCCGGGCGGGGGGACTCTGGGGCCAACGTCCTGACTTTC
TRBV6-1	TRBJ2-7	NA	CASVFGGWEQYF	TGTGCCAGCGTCTTCGGGGGCTGGGAGCAGTACTTC
TRBV7-9	TRBJ2-3	TRBD2	CASSSLAGISTDTQYF	TGTGCCAGCAGCTCACTAGCGGGGATAAGCACAGATACGCAGTATTTT
TRBV28	TRBJ2-7	NA	CASSSGTREQYF	TGTGCCAGCAGTTCCGGGACGCGTGAGCAGTACTTC
TRBV29-1	TRBJ2-5	TRBD1	CSVGRNRGRQETQYF	TGCAGCGTTGGTCGGAACAGGGGGCGGCAAGAGACCCAGTACTTC
TRBV7-8	TRBJ1-6	NA	CASSLRVRGDSPLHF	TGTGCCAGCAGCCTTCGAGTTCGGGGAGATTCACCCCTCCACTTT